Each of the 26 T cell receptor beta chains below was sequenced from the same sample in a study of cytomegalovirus exposure and HLA in healthy donors. The PCR made use of 60 Vbeta and 13 Jbeta primers. The method was immunoSEQ multiplex PCR; TCRdb's version includes in-frame clones alone and lacks a portion of them. The data contain under 200,000 clones, around 80% of them singletons. The sample taken for sequencing was PBMCs. The receptors were gathered from a woman between 40 and 50 years old in good health and CMV-seropositive.

CDR3 sequence reads: CASSSEGTSFYEQYF. CDR3 DNA: TGTGCCAGCAGCTCAGAGGGGACTAGTTTCTACGAGCAGTACTTC. The genes are TRBV7-9 and TRBJ2-7, with 8 nucleotides matching TRBD2. CDR3 size: 15 residues. Per the germline V gene, CDR1 is SEHNR and CDR2 is FQNEAQ (reference sequence). Trimming at V came to 4 bases and at J to 3 bases, leaving 8 bases not matched to a gene. Full variable domain (outside the CDR3, taken from reference TRBV7-9 and TRBJ2-7): DTGVSQNPRHKITKRGQNVTFRCDPISEHNRLYWYRQTLGQGPEFLTYFQNEAQLEKSRLLSDRFSAERPKGSFSTLEIQRTEQGDSAMYLCASSSEGTSFYEQYFGPGTRLTVT.

This clone was picked up a small number of times. Other DNA sequences in this specimen translate into the identical CDR3. The CDR3 DNA follows: TGTGCCAGCGGCGGGACGCCCCTCTATGGCTACACCTTC. It is translated as CASGGTPLYGYTF. The gene calls are TRBV27 and TRBJ1-2; perhaps TRBD1 as D (5 bases). The germline V gene encodes CDR1 MNHEY and CDR2 SMNVEV (reference sequence). The CDR3 totals 13 residues. The V end was cut by 8 bases, the J end by 4 bases, with 14 bases between.

The rearrangement uses TRBV9 and TRBJ2-5, with D unclear. Trimming removed 1 base at V and 1 base at J, with 14 bases between. Germline lookup yields CDR1 SGDLS and CDR2 YYNGEE. The CDR3 runs 16 residues. Here the CDR3 reads CASSVNVGRVQETQYF. The CDR3 DNA reads TGTGCCAGCAGCGTAAATGTAGGCCGGGTCCAAGAGACCCAGTACTTC.

This clone was detected a few times. The sample carries other DNA sequences with the same CDR3. V gene TRBV7-9 combines with J gene TRBJ1-5; D may be TRBD1 (6 bases). CDR1 and CDR2 from the germline V gene are SEHNR and FQNEAQ (reference sequence). Trimming took 5 bases from V and 0 from J, leaving 8 bases between them. There are 14 residues in the CDR3. CDR3 region: CASSLQGSNQPQHF. The DNA for the CDR3 is TGTGCCAGCAGCCTACAGGGTAGCAATCAGCCCCAGCATTTT.

The V gene is TRBV6-5, the J gene TRBJ2-5; TRBD1 agrees at 9 bases. The V gene's germline CDR1 is MNHEY and CDR2 SVGAGI. V dropped 5 bases and J dropped 5; count of bases not matched to a gene: 6. The CDR3 contains 14 residues. The CDR3 here is CASSEQGAVETQYF. The CDR3 nucleotides are TGTGCCAGCAGTGAACAGGGGGCAGTGGAGACCCAGTACTTC.

The chain carries TRBV30 and TRBJ2-1; the match to TRBD2 covers 9 bases. The CDR3 consists of 15 residues. Germline V gene data show CDR1 as GTSNPN and CDR2 as SVGIG (reference sequence). V dropped 1 base and J dropped 9; count of bases not matched to a gene: 10. The CDR3 nucleotides are TGTGCCTGGAGTGGCTTAGGCGGGAGGGCCAGTGAGCAGTTCTTC. It specifies CAWSGLGGRASEQFF.

V is TRBV19 and J is TRBJ2-1; weak D call: TRBD2 (6 bases). The CDR3 extends over 16 amino acids. The ends were cut back, 5 bases at V and 3 bases at J, with 17 bases in the middle. Germline V gives CDR1 LNHDA, CDR2 SQIVND (reference sequence). The CDR3 nucleotides read TGTGCCAGTAGTCCGCGCGGAGGCGGGAACTACAATGAGCAGTTCTTC. This translates into CASSPRGGGNYNEQFF.

This clone was observed a single time. The V gene is TRBV4-1, the J gene TRBJ2-7; TRBD2 might be the D (6 bases). V was pared by 0 bases and J by 1 base, with 10 bases between. The CDR3 is 15 amino acids. CDR1 is MGHRA and CDR2 is YSYEKL in the germline V gene. For the CDR3, the DNA is TGCGCCAGCAGCCAAGATGGGGCGGGGTCCTACGAGCAGTACTTC. Translated, it gives CASSQDGAGSYEQYF.

The gene calls are TRBV7-9 and TRBJ1-4; D gene unclear. The CDR3 contains 12 residues. Germline V lookup: CDR1 SEHNR, CDR2 FQNEAQ (reference sequence). V lost 5 bases and J lost 6, with 7 bases in between. The CDR3 coding sequence is TGTGCCAGCAGCCCCCGAGATGAAAAACTGTTTTTT. Encoded protein: CASSPRDEKLFF. Based on the CDR3 plus reference TRBV7-9 and TRBJ1-4, the full variable domain is DTGVSQNPRHKITKRGQNVTFRCDPISEHNRLYWYRQTLGQGPEFLTYFQNEAQLEKSRLLSDRFSAERPKGSFSTLEIQRTEQGDSAMYLCASSPRDEKLFFGSGTQLSVL.

Note on this clone: Other DNA variants within this sample encode the same CDR3. The chain is built from TRBV7-9 and TRBJ1-1; D not certain. The germline V gene has CDR1 SEHNR and CDR2 FQNEAQ (reference sequence). This CDR3 comprises 13 residues. The germline V and J ends were trimmed by 5 bases and 2 bases, with 9 bases remaining between them. In nucleotides, the CDR3 is TGTGCCAGCAGCCCCGGGAGAAACACTGAAGCTTTCTTT. This encodes CASSPGRNTEAFF.

The chain carries TRBV28 and TRBJ1-5; 8 positions match TRBD1. The CDR3 loop spans 15 amino acids. The J segment lost 7 bases and the V segment lost 3 bases, leaving 8 bases of the junction unmatched. Germline CDR1 and CDR2: MDHEN and SYDVKM. The CDR3 loop is CASSLVSTGVQPQHF. The CDR3 nucleotides are TGTGCCAGCAGTTTGGTCTCGACAGGGGTGCAGCCCCAGCATTTT. The full variable domain, with the rest looked up from reference TRBV28 and TRBJ1-5, is DVKVTQSSRYLVKRTGEKVFLECVQDMDHENMFWYRQDPGLGLRLIYFSYDVKMKEKGDIPEGYSVSREKKERFSLILESASTNQTSMYLCASSLVSTGVQPQHFGDGTRLSIL.

The rearrangement joins TRBV5-1 to TRBJ1-4, with D tentatively TRBD1 (6 bases). Trimming stripped 4 bases from V and 7 bases from J, with 17 bases between. This CDR3 comprises 15 residues. Per germline, CDR1 SGHRS and CDR2 YFSETQ. CDR3 loop: CASSQSGVLGEKLFF. As DNA, the CDR3 is TGCGCCAGCAGCCAATCAGGGGTTTTGGGTGAAAAACTGTTTTTT.

The V and J genes are TRBV5-1 and TRBJ2-1; the match to TRBD2 covers 8 bases. The CDR3 extends over 14 amino acids. V lost 6 bases and J lost 7; bases outside the gene matches: 9. Germline-derived CDR1 and CDR2 are SGHRS and YFSETQ. The CDR3, as DNA: TGCGCCAGCAACCCTCCGGGAGGGCTGAATGAGCAGTTCTTC. Translated, it gives CASNPPGGLNEQFF.

V is TRBV7-3 and J is TRBJ2-1; perhaps TRBD2 as D (6 bases). V lost 3 bases and J lost 7, with 19 bases in between. The CDR3 consists of 16 residues. Germline-derived CDR1 and CDR2 are SGHTA and FQGTGA. CDR3 coding DNA: TGTGCCAGCAGCTTCCCCGTGGCGGCGGGGTCGAATGAGCAGTTCTTC. It encodes CASSFPVAAGSNEQFF.

CDR3 sequence reads: CASSLTWTGFNEKLFF. CDR3 DNA: TGTGCCAGTAGTCTAACTTGGACAGGGTTTAATGAAAAACTGTTTTTT. The V gene is TRBV19, the J gene TRBJ1-4; 8 nucleotides match TRBD1. Germline V gene lookup returns CDR1 LNHDA and CDR2 SQIVND (reference sequence). V was pared by 5 bases and J by 4 bases, with 9 bases of the junction left unmatched. The CDR3 extends over 16 amino acids.

The V call is TRBV29-1, the J call TRBJ1-1; TRBD1 might be the D (6 bases). This CDR3 is built from 15 residues. The germline CDR1 and CDR2 sequences are SQVTM and ANQGSEA. Between the trimmed V and J ends, which lost 0 bases and 4 bases, there was a span of 15 bases. CDR3 sequence reads: CSVEDVRGRGTEAFF. The CDR3 DNA is TGCAGCGTTGAAGATGTGCGGGGGCGGGGCACTGAAGCTTTCTTT.

The V call is TRBV11-2, the J call TRBJ1-4; 7 nucleotides align to TRBD1. Germline V gene data show CDR1 as SGHAT and CDR2 as FQNNGV. Losses at the gene ends were 1 base for V and 11 bases for J; bases not matched to a gene: 4. The CDR3 has 13 amino acids. The CDR3 sequence: CASSLGQGWKLFF. Written as DNA, the CDR3 is TGTGCCAGCAGCTTAGGACAGGGCTGGAAACTGTTTTTT.

This sequence joins TRBV28 and TRBJ1-1, with 8 bases matching TRBD1. CDR3 size: 14 residues. V lost 5 bases to trimming and J lost 4 bases; unmatched junction nucleotides: 6. Germline assignment: CDR1 MDHEN and CDR2 SYDVKM. CDR3 residues: CASSPGQGFTEAFF. The CDR3 DNA reads as TGTGCCAGCAGTCCCGGACAGGGTTTCACTGAAGCTTTCTTT. The variable domain in full, with the rest retrieved from reference TRBV28 and TRBJ1-1, is DVKVTQSSRYLVKRTGEKVFLECVQDMDHENMFWYRQDPGLGLRLIYFSYDVKMKEKGDIPEGYSVSREKKERFSLILESASTNQTSMYLCASSPGQGFTEAFFGQGTRLTVV.

The chain recombines TRBV28 with TRBJ1-1; a possible D gene is TRBD1 (5 bases). CDR3 length: 13 amino acids. Germline-derived CDR1 and CDR2 are MDHEN and SYDVKM. V gave up 6 bases and J gave up 0 bases, with 8 bases separating them. As DNA, the CDR3 is TGTGCCAGCAGCTCGACAGTGAACACTGAAGCTTTCTTT. Translating it yields CASSSTVNTEAFF.

V usage is TRBV18 and J usage is TRBJ1-4, with 7 positions matching TRBD1. In germline, CDR1 is KGHSH, CDR2 LQKENI. The trim removed 2 bases at V and 4 bases at J, leaving 7 bases unmatched. CDR3 length: 16 residues. The DNA for the CDR3 is TGTGCCAGCTCACCAACGACGGGACAGCTTAATGAAAAACTGTTTTTT. Translated: CASSPTTGQLNEKLFF.

This clone was seen once. V and J are TRBV9 and TRBJ2-1; TRBD2 is a possible D gene (5 bases). The CDR3 extends over 15 amino acids. V was cut by 1 base and J by 6 bases, with 14 bases left in between. Per germline, CDR1 SGDLS and CDR2 YYNGEE. CDR3 sequence reads: CASSVSSDFPNEQFF. The CDR3 DNA sequence: TGTGCCAGCAGCGTATCCTCGGACTTCCCCAATGAGCAGTTCTTC.

The chain uses TRBV7-2 and TRBJ2-1, with TRBD2 identical over 9 bases. V gave up 5 bases and J gave up 6 bases; unmatched junction bases: 8. Germline values: CDR1 SGHTA, CDR2 FQGNSA. CDR3 length equals 15 residues. This CDR3 reads CASSPLAGGGNEQFF. Here the CDR3 DNA reads TGTGCCAGCAGCCCCTTGGCGGGAGGGGGCAATGAGCAGTTCTTC. The full variable domain, completed using reference TRBV7-2 and TRBJ2-1, is GAGVSQSPSNKVTEKGKDVELRCDPISGHTALYWYRQSLGQGLEFLIYFQGNSAPDKSGLPSDRFSAERTGGSVSTLTIQRTQQEDSAVYLCASSPLAGGGNEQFFGPGTRLTVL.

The chain recombines TRBV7-3 with TRBJ2-5; D gene unclear. Germline-derived CDR1 and CDR2 are SGHTA and FQGTGA. V lost 1 base to trimming and J lost 2 bases, with 14 bases between them. CDR3 length equals 16 residues. The CDR3 here is CASSLNGRIFQETQYF. The CDR3, as DNA: TGTGCCAGCAGCTTAAACGGCAGGATATTTCAAGAGACCCAGTACTTC.

J is TRBJ1-4 and V is TRBV27; D gene uncertain. Germline-derived CDR1 and CDR2 are MNHEY and SMNVEV (reference sequence). CDR3 size: 14 residues. Trimming removed 0 bases from V and 8 bases from J, with 10 bases in between. In DNA, the CDR3 is TGTGCCAGCAGTTTATCGGGCAATCTGGAAAAACTGTTTTTT. Translated: CASSLSGNLEKLFF.

The rearrangement links TRBV27 to TRBJ2-2; the match to TRBD1 covers 9 bases. The CDR3 is 17 residues long. The ends lost 4 bases at V and 6 bases at J; junction bases unmatched: 12. Per germline, CDR1 MNHEY and CDR2 SMNVEV (reference sequence). The CDR3 DNA reads as TGTGCCAGCAGTTCTAATTTTGGACAGGGGTTGGCCGGGGAGCTGTTTTTT. Protein: CASSSNFGQGLAGELFF.

In this sample, this clone turned up once. The gene calls are TRBV5-6 and TRBJ2-5; D gene ambiguous. The end of the DNA is better explained by TRBJ2-7, so the J call may be wrong. This CDR3 is built from 13 residues. Germline values: CDR1 SGHDT, CDR2 YYEEEE. The CDR3 sequence is CASSNGASYEQYF. The CDR3 bases are TGTGCCAGCAGCAACGGAGCGTCGTACGAGCAGTACTTC.